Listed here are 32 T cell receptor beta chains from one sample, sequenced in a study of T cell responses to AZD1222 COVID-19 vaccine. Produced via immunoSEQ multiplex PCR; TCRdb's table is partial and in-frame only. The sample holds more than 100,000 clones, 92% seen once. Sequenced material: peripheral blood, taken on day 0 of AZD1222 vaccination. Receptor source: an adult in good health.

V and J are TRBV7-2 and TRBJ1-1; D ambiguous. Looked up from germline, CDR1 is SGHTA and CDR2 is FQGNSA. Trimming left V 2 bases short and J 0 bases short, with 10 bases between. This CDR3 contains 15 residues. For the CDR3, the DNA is TGTGCCAGCAGCTTAATCCCCCCCATGAACACTGAAGCTTTCTTT. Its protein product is CASSLIPPMNTEAFF. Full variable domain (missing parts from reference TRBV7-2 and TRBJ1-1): GAGVSQSPSNKVTEKGKDVELRCDPISGHTALYWYRQSLGQGLEFLIYFQGNSAPDKSGLPSDRFSAERTGGSVSTLTIQRTQQEDSAVYLCASSLIPPMNTEAFFGQGTRLTVV.

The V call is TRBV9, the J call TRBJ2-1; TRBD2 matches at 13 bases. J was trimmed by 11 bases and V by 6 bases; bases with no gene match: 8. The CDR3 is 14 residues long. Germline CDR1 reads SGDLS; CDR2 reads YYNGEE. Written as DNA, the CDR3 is TGTGCCAGCACCGGGACTAGCGGGGTAGGGCAGCAGTTCTTC. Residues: CASTGTSGVGQQFF.

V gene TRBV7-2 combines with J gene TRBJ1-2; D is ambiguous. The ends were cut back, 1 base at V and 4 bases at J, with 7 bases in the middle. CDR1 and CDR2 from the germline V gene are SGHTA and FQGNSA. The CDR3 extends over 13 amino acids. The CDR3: CASSLGQSYGYTF. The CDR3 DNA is TGTGCCAGCAGCTTAGGGCAGTCCTATGGCTACACCTTC.

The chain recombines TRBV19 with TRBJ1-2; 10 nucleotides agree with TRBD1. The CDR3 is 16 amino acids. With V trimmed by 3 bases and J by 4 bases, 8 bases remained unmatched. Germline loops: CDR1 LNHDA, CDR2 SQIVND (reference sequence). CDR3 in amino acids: CASSIRTGGNPYGYTF. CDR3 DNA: TGTGCCAGTAGTATCCGGACAGGGGGAAACCCCTATGGCTACACCTTC.

CDR3 loop: CASSQETAWGARDTQYF. Here the CDR3 DNA reads TGTGCCAGCAGCCAAGAGACAGCGTGGGGGGCCCGAGATACGCAGTATTTT. V gene TRBV3-1 (or the pseudogene TRBV3-2) combines with J gene TRBJ2-3; perhaps D is TRBD1 or TRBD2 (6 bases each). The CDR3 has 17 amino acids. V was trimmed by 0 bases and J by 5 bases, leaving 18 bases between them. Germline-derived CDR1 and CDR2 are LGHDT and YNNKEL (reference sequence).

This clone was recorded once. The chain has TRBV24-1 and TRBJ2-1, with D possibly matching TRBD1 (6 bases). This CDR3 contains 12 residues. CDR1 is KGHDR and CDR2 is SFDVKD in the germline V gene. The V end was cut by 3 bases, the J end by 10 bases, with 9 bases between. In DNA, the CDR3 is TGTGCCACCAGTGATCGGACAGCCGAGCAGTTCTTC. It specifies CATSDRTAEQFF.

The CDR3 nucleotides read TGTGCCAGCAGCCGAGGGGTCGGCGAGCAGTACTTC. Amino acids: CASSRGVGEQYF. This rearrangement joins TRBV14 to TRBJ2-7, with D tentatively TRBD1 or TRBD2 (5 bases each). This CDR3 has 12 amino acids. V lost 4 bases and J lost 6, with 10 bases in between. The germline V gene has CDR1 SGHDN and CDR2 FVKESK.

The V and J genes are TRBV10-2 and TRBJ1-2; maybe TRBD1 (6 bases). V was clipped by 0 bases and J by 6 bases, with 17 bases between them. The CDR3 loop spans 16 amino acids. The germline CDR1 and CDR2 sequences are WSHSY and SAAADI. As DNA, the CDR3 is TGCGCCAGCAGTGAGTCGGCAGGGGTGGATTCGGATGGCTACACCTTC. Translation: CASSESAGVDSDGYTF.

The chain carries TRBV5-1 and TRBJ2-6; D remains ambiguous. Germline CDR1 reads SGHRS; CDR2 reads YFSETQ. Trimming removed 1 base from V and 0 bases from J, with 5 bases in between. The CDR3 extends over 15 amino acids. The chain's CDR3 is CASSLMSSGANVLTF. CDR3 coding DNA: TGCGCCAGCAGCTTGATGAGCTCTGGGGCCAACGTCCTGACTTTC. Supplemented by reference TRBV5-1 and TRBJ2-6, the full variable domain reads KAGVTQTPRYLIKTRGQQVTLSCSPISGHRSVSWYQQTPGQGLQFLFEYFSETQRNKGNFPGRFSGRQFSNSRSEMNVSTLELGDSALYLCASSLMSSGANVLTFGAGSRLTVL.

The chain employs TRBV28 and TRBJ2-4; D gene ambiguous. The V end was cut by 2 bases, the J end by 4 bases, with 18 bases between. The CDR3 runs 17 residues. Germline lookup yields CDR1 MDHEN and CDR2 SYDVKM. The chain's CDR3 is CASSLRLDLVVKNIQYF. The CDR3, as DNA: TGTGCCAGCAGTTTACGATTGGATCTGGTTGTGAAAAACATTCAGTACTTC.

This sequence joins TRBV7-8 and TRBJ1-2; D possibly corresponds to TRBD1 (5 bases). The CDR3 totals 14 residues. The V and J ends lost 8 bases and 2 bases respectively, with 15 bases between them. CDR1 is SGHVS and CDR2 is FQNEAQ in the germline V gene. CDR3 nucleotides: TGTGCCAGCGGGACCGGGGCTGGAAACTATGGCTACACCTTC. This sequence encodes CASGTGAGNYGYTF.

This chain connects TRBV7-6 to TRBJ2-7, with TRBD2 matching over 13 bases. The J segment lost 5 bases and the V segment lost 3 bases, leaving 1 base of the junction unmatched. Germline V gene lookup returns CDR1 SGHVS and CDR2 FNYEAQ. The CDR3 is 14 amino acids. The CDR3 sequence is CASSFGLAGDEQYF. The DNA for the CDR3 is TGTGCCAGCAGCTTTGGACTAGCGGGAGACGAGCAGTACTTC.

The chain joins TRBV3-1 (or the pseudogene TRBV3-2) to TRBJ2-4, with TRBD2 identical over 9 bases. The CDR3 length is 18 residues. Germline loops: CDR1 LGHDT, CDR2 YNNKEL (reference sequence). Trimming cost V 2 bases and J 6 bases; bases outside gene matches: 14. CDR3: CASSQSSGIISRGNIQYF. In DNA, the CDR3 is TGTGCCAGCAGCCAATCTAGCGGGATCATTTCGCGGGGAAACATTCAGTACTTC.

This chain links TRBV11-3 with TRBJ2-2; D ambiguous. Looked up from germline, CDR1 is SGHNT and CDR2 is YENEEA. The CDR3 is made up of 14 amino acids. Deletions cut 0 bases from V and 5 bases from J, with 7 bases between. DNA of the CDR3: TGTGCCAGCAGCTTAGACGCCCGGACCGGGGAGCTGTTTTTT. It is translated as CASSLDARTGELFF.

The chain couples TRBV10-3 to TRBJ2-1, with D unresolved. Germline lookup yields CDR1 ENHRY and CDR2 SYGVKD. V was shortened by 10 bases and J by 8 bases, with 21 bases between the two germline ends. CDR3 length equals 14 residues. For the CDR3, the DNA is TGTGCCACGCTTCCGGGTCCAACTGAGGATGAGCAGTTCTTC. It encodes CATLPGPTEDEQFF.

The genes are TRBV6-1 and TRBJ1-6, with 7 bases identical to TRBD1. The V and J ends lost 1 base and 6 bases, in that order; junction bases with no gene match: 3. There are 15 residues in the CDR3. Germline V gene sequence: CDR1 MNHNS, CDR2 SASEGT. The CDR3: CASSEGTGTNSPLHF. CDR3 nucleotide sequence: TGTGCCAGCAGTGAAGGGACAGGTACTAATTCACCCCTCCACTTT.

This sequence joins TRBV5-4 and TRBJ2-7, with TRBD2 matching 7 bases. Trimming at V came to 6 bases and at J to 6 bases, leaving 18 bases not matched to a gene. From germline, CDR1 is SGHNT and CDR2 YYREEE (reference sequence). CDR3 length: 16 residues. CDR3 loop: CASNQRFGGGSGEQYF. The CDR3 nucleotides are TGTGCCAGCAACCAAAGATTCGGCGGGGGTTCGGGCGAGCAGTACTTC.

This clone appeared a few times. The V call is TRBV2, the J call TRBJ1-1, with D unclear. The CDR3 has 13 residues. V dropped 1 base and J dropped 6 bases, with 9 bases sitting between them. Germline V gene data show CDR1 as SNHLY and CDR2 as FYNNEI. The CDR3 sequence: CASSEEEWAEAFF. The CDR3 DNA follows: TGTGCCAGCAGTGAAGAGGAGTGGGCTGAAGCTTTCTTT.

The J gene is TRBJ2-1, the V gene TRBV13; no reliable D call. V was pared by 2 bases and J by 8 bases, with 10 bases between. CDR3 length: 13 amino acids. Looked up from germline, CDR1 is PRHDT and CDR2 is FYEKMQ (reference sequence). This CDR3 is CASSLLSDYEQFF. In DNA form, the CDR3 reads TGTGCCAGCAGCTTATTGTCGGATTATGAGCAGTTCTTC. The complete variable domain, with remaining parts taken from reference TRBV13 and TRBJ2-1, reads AAGVIQSPRHLIKEKRETATLKCYPIPRHDTVYWYQQGPGQDPQFLISFYEKMQSDKGSIPDRFSAQQFSDYHSELNMSSLELGDSALYFCASSLLSDYEQFFGPGTRLTVL.

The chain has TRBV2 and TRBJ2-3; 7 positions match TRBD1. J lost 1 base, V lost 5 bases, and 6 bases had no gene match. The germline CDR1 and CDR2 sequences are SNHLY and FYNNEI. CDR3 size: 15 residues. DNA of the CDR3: TGTGCCAGCAGTCTTGGACAGGTCCGCACAGATACGCAGTATTTT. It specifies CASSLGQVRTDTQYF.

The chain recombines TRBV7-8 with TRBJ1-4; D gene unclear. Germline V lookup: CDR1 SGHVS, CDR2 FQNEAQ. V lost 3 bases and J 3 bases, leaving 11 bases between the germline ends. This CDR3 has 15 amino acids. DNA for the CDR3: TGTGCCAGCAGCTTTGGACTTCCTCCTAATGAAAAACTGTTTTTT. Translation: CASSFGLPPNEKLFF.

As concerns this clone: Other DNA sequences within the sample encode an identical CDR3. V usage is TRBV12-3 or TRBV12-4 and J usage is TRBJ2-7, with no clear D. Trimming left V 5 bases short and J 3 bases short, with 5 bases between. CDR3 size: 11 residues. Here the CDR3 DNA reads TGTGCCAGCAGTCTCGGCTACGAGCAGTACTTC. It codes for CASSLGYEQYF.

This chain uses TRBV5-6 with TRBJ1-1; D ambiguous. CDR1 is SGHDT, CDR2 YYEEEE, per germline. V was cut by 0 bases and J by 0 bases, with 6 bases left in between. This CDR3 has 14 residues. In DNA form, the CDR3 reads TGTGCCAGCAGCTTGGCCGTGGTGAACACTGAAGCTTTCTTT. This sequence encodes CASSLAVVNTEAFF. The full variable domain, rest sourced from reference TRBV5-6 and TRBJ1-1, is DAGVTQSPTHLIKTRGQQVTLRCSPKSGHDTVSWYQQALGQGPQFIFQYYEEEERQRGNFPDRFSGHQFPNYSSELNVNALLLGDSALYLCASSLAVVNTEAFFGQGTRLTVV.

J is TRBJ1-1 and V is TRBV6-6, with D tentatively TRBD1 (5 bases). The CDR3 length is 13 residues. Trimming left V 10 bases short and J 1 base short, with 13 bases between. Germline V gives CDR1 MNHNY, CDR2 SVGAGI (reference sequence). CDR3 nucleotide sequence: TGTGCCATATCAACTCAGGGGAACACTGAAGCTTTCTTT. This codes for CAISTQGNTEAFF.

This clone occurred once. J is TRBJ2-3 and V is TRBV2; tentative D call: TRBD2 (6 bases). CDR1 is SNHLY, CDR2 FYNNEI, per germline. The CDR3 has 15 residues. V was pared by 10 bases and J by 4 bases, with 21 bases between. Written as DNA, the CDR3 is TGTGCCATTCAGGCACTAGCCCTCAAGGCAGATACGCAGTATTTT. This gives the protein CAIQALALKADTQYF.

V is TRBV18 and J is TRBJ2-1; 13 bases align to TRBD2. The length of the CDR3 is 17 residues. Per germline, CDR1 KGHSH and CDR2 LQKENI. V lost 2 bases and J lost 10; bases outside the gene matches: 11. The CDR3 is CASSPSRGTSGVREQFF. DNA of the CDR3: TGTGCCAGCTCACCAAGTAGGGGGACTAGCGGGGTAAGAGAGCAGTTCTTC. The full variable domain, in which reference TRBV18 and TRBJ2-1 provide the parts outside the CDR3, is NAGVMQNPRHLVRRRGQEARLRCSPMKGHSHVYWYRQLPEEGLKFMVYLQKENIIDESGMPKERFSAEFPKEGPSILRIQQVVRGDSAAYFCASSPSRGTSGVREQFFGPGTRLTVL.

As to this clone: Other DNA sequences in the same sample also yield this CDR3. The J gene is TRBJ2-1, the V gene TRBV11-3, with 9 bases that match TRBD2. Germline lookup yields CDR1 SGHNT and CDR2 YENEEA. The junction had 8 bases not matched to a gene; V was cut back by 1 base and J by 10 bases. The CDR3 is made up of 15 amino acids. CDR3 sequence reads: CASSLVAGASNEQFF. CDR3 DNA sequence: TGTGCCAGCAGCTTAGTAGCGGGGGCCTCCAACGAGCAGTTCTTC.

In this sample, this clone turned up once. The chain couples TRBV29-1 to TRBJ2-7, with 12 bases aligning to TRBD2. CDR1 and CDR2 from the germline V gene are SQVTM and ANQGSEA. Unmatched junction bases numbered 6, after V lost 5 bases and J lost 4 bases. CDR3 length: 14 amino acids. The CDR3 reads CSVRTSGRRYEQYF. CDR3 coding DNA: TGCAGCGTTAGAACTAGCGGGAGGCGTTACGAGCAGTACTTC.

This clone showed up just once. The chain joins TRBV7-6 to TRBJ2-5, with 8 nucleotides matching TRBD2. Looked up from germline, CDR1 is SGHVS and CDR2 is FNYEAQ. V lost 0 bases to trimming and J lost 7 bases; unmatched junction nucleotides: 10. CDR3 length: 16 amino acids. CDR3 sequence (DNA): TGTGCCAGCAGCTTAGCCGCGGGACTAGTCCGGGGGACCCAGTACTTC. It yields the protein CASSLAAGLVRGTQYF.

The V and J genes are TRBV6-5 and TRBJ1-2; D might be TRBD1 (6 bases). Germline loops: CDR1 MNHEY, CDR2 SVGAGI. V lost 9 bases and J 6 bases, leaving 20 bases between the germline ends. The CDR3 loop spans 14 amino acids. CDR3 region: CASLTGWNPNGYTF. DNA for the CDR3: TGTGCCAGTCTAACAGGGTGGAATCCGAATGGCTACACCTTC.

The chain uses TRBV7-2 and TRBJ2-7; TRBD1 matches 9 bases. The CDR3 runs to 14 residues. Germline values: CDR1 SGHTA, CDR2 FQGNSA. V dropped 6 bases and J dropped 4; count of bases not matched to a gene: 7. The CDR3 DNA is TGTGCCAGCAGGTCACAGGGGGCGTCATACGAGCAGTACTTC. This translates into CASRSQGASYEQYF.

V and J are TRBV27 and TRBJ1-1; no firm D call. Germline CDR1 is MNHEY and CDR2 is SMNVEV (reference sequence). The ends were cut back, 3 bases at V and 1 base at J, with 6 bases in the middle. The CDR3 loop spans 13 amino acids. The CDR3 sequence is CASSLAENTEAFF. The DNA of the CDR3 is TGTGCCAGCAGTTTGGCAGAGAACACTGAAGCTTTCTTT.